This is a list of T cell receptor beta chains from one sample in a study of T cell changes during pregnancy in multiple sclerosis. Assay used: immunoSEQ multiplex PCR; TCRdb lists only in-frame clones, some missing. The table lists tens of thousands of clones, 85% to 95% of them singletons. Material for sequencing was peripheral blood. All receptors derive from a female donor with multiple sclerosis, enrolled in a pregnancy study. Each CDR3 is given without its conserved first and last residue. Each record gives: J gene, V gene, CDR3 protein.

TRBJ2-1 TRBV19 ASSIAVPTNEQF
TRBJ1-5 TRBV19 ARKLTIRQGNNQPQH
TRBJ1-3 TRBV2 ASVTTGLPGNTIY
TRBJ2-3 TRBV6-1 ASREPAGLAGGRGTDTQY
TRBJ2-1 TRBV4-2 ASSQHGLNNEQF
TRBJ1-1 TRBV7-2 ASSLWSSGEAF
TRBJ2-7 TRBV5-1 ASSSTGTGSYEQY
TRBJ1-1 TRBV27 ASSLTEMNTEAF
TRBJ1-1 TRBV7-2 ASSQVRAGTEAF
TRBJ2-7 TRBV7-6 ASSEFETGSEQY
TRBJ1-4 TRBV11-2 ASSLGGKGNEKLF
TRBJ2-2 TRBV18 ASSLMNTGELF
TRBJ2-5 TRBV30 AWRVGAGGQAQY
TRBJ2-7 TRBV6-6 ASSYTGGSYEQY